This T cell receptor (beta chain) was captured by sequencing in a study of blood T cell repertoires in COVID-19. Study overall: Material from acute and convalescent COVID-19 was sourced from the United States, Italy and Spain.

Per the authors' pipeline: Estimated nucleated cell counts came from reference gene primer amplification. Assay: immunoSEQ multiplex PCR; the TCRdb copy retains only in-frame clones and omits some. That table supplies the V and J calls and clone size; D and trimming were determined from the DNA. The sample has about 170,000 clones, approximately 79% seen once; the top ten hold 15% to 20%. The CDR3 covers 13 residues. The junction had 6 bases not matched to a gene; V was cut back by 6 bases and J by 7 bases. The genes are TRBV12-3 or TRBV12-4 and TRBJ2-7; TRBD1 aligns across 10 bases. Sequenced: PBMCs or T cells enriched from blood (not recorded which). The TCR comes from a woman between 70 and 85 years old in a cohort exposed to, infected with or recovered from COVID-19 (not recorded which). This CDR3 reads CASRRQGAGEQYF. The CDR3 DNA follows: TGTGCCAGCAGAAGACAGGGGGCGGGAGAGCAGTACTTC.